Included here is one T cell receptor (beta chain) sequence, with context. Antigen unknown. This record belongs to a study of shared clonotypes between healthy human individuals. Clones were sequenced by immunoSEQ multiplex PCR, and TCRdb holds only the in-frame ones, with some missing. The table shows over a million clones, with more than 65% occurring only once. Healthy and HIV-negative, the adult donors had no recent acute infections or vaccinations. Broader study findings: The study sampled only blood, and tissue repertoires likely differ.

CDR3 length: 14 residues. The germline V gene encodes CDR1 SGHAT and CDR2 FQNNGV. V lost 2 bases, J lost 1 base, and 8 bases lay in between. Sequenced material: memory CD4+ T cells sorted from blood. Subset denoted: CD45RA-negative fraction. The rearrangement uses TRBV11-2 and TRBJ1-1; the D is unclear. This TCR came from a man between 18 and 29 years old in good health. The chain's CDR3 is CASSLMLTNTEAFF. The DNA for the CDR3 is TGTGCCAGCAGCTTAATGCTGACGAACACTGAAGCTTTCTTT.